The entry below describes one T cell receptor beta chain. Its target is not known. Primers used in a second PCR of about 6 to 12 cycles were a sample-barcoded 5' primer and a J-beta primer mix. TCRdb reanalysed the 5' RACE reads using MiXCR and keeps one entry per CDR3 protein. The sample records over a million distinct CDR3 sequences, 45% to 70% being singletons. The sample providers were healthy Caucasian people from Russia, aged about 6 to 90. The extraction recovered at least 6 micrograms of total RNA per sample. With 6 bases removed from V and 3 bases from J, the gap between germline ends came to 21 bases. Germline CDR1 DFQATT, CDR2 SNEGSKA (reference sequence). This CDR3 is 15 amino acids long. This entry comes from a study of blood T cells in healthy people across ages. Overall study findings and caveats: Donor CMV status was unknown, possibly confounding expanded clonotype changes.

This sequence was found in a man between 18 and 29 years old in good health. The rearrangement uses TRBV20-1 and TRBJ2-7; maybe TRBD1 (6 bases). Sequenced sample: blood. The CDR3 sequence is CSAQSHRQASYEQYF. CDR3 coding DNA: TGCAGTGCACAATCCCACCGACAGGCGAGCTACGAGCAGTACTTC.